The next 21 T cell receptor beta chains were all read from a single sample in a study of blood T cell repertoires in COVID-19 (dated by TCRdb to the early 2020s). The library was produced with the immunoSEQ multiplex PCR assay. TCRdb took over this immuneACCESS table, retaining in-frame rearrangements with V and J assigned. Such tables are incomplete; in checked studies, under half of the missing clones stem from an unresolved V gene, and the remainder is unexplained. Present in this sample are fewer than 450,000 clones, less than 95% of which were seen just once. Jointly, the top ten make up more than 0.55% of the sample. The material sequenced was PBMCs or T cells enriched from blood (not recorded which). Receptors were obtained from a man aged 18 to 30 who had recovered from COVID-19.

This clone occurred a few times. Additional DNA sequences in this sample encode the identical CDR3. The rearrangement joins TRBV18 to TRBJ2-3; D call uncertain. The germline V gene encodes CDR1 KGHSH and CDR2 LQKENI. There are 12 residues in the CDR3. V lost 2 bases, J lost 2 bases, and 2 bases lay in between. The CDR3 reads CASSPYTDTQYF. The CDR3 region has the DNA TGTGCCAGCTCACCATACACAGATACGCAGTATTTT.

The V call is TRBV27, the J call TRBJ1-2; tentative D call: TRBD1 (5 bases). This CDR3 has 14 amino acids. CDR1 MNHEY and CDR2 SMNVEV come from the germline V gene (reference sequence). Trimming removed 2 bases at V and 3 bases at J, with 10 bases between. CDR3: CASSLQGRDYGYTF. For the CDR3, the DNA is TGTGCCAGCAGTTTACAGGGCAGGGACTATGGCTACACCTTC.

The chain uses TRBV6-1 and TRBJ1-5; a possible D gene is TRBD1 (5 bases). Germline V gives CDR1 MNHNS, CDR2 SASEGT. The CDR3 totals 15 residues. With 2 bases removed from V and 4 bases from J, the gap between germline ends came to 12 bases. CDR3 sequence reads: CASSERAGRNQPQHF. CDR3 nucleotides: TGTGCCAGCAGTGAACGGGCAGGGAGGAATCAGCCCCAGCATTTT.

The V call is TRBV6-6, the J call TRBJ1-2; the match to TRBD1 covers 8 bases. The length of the CDR3 is 15 residues. The V segment lost 4 bases and the J segment 6 bases; nucleotides outside the gene matches: 10. Germline V gene sequence: CDR1 MNHNY, CDR2 SVGAGI (reference sequence). CDR3 bases: TGTGCCAGCAGTTCTCCGGACAGGGAGGCGAATGGCTACACCTTC. This codes for CASSSPDREANGYTF.

V gene TRBV9 combines with J gene TRBJ2-7; 10 nucleotides agree with TRBD2. V trimming: 4 bases; J trimming: 6 bases; junction bases outside the gene matches: 10. CDR3 length equals 15 residues. Germline CDR1 and CDR2: SGDLS and YYNGEE. CDR3 sequence reads: CASSWGLAGDGEQYF. The CDR3 DNA reads TGTGCCAGCAGCTGGGGTCTAGCGGGAGACGGCGAGCAGTACTTC.

The CDR3 bases are TGTGCCTGGAGTATAAACCGAGTAACCGGGGAGCTGTTTTTT. Encoded protein: CAWSINRVTGELFF. V is TRBV30 and J is TRBJ2-2; D is unresolved. The germline gives CDR1 GTSNPN, CDR2 SVGIG (reference sequence). The CDR3 runs 14 residues. The V gene lost 2 bases and the J gene lost 5 bases, with 12 bases spanning the gap.

The chain employs TRBV10-3 and TRBJ2-2, with D perhaps TRBD2 (6 bases). This CDR3 has 16 amino acids. Germline values: CDR1 ENHRY, CDR2 SYGVKD. Deletions cut 3 bases from V and 5 bases from J, with 16 bases between. The CDR3 nucleotides read TGTGCCATCAGTGAAGGCGGTCGGGAGCTGACCGGGGAGCTGTTTTTT. It yields the protein CAISEGGRELTGELFF.

In this sample, this clone turned up once. V and J are TRBV9 and TRBJ2-2; D unclear. The CDR3 is 16 amino acids. V was cut by 3 bases and J by 1 base, with 13 bases left in between. Germline V gene sequence: CDR1 SGDLS, CDR2 YYNGEE. The CDR3 bases are TGTGCCAGCAGCGCAGTTCCACACGAGAACACCGGGGAGCTGTTTTTT. Translation gives CASSAVPHENTGELFF.

The V call is TRBV7-2, the J call TRBJ1-3, with D perhaps matching TRBD1 (5 bases). This CDR3 region has 16 residues. Per the germline V gene, CDR1 is SGHTA and CDR2 is FQGNSA. The V end lost 5 bases, the J end lost 0 bases, and 14 bases lay between the germline ends. CDR3 loop: CASSLNGGSSGNTIYF. CDR3 DNA: TGTGCCAGCAGCCTCAACGGGGGGAGCTCTGGAAACACCATATATTTT.

The V and J genes are TRBV19 and TRBJ1-3, with D perhaps matching TRBD1 (6 bases). Germline loops: CDR1 LNHDA, CDR2 SQIVND (reference sequence). V dropped 5 bases and J dropped 2 bases, with 13 bases sitting between them. The CDR3 has 15 amino acids. The CDR3 DNA reads as TGTGCCAGTAGTTCCAGACAGGTGACTGGAAACACCATATATTTT. Its translation: CASSSRQVTGNTIYF.

This sequence joins TRBV27 and TRBJ2-2; D possibly corresponds to TRBD1 (5 bases). CDR1 is MNHEY and CDR2 is SMNVEV in the germline V gene (reference sequence). The CDR3 runs to 14 residues. V was pared by 11 bases and J by 6 bases, with 19 bases between. CDR3 bases: TGTGCCCGCCTGGTGGGGCAACAAGCCGGGGAGCTGTTTTTT. It yields the protein CARLVGQQAGELFF.

This chain links TRBV12-5 with TRBJ1-3; D is perhaps TRBD1 (5 bases). Germline assignment: CDR1 LGHNT and CDR2 FRNRAP. The CDR3 consists of 14 residues. The germline V and J ends were trimmed by 6 bases and 4 bases, with 13 bases remaining between them. DNA of the CDR3: TGTGCTAGTGGCACAACAGGATCCGGAAACACCATATATTTT. This codes for CASGTTGSGNTIYF.

The chain recombines TRBV18 with TRBJ2-7; D might be TRBD1 (6 bases). CDR3 length: 13 amino acids. The V end was cut by 3 bases, the J end by 3 bases, with 9 bases between. CDR1 is KGHSH, CDR2 LQKENI, per germline. DNA of the CDR3: TGTGCCAGCTCACCTAACAGGGACTACGAGCAGTACTTC. The encoded protein is CASSPNRDYEQYF.

This clone was counted once. The J gene is TRBJ1-1, the V gene TRBV7-9; D ambiguous. CDR1 is SEHNR and CDR2 is FQNEAQ in the germline V gene (reference sequence). V dropped 8 bases and J dropped 0 bases, with 10 bases sitting between them. The CDR3 runs 13 residues. CDR3 nucleotide sequence: TGTGCCAGCCGGGGTTCCATGAACACTGAAGCTTTCTTT. Residues: CASRGSMNTEAFF.

The chain recombines TRBV10-2 with TRBJ2-4; a weak D match, TRBD1 (7 bases). Germline CDR1 is WSHSY and CDR2 is SAAADI. The CDR3 runs 17 residues. The V gene lost 5 bases and the J gene lost 6 bases, with 23 bases spanning the gap. CDR3 loop: CASSLQGTAGIINIQYF. The CDR3 DNA reads as TGCGCCAGCAGTCTCCAAGGGACAGCGGGTATCATAAACATTCAGTACTTC.

This chain joins TRBV7-6 and TRBJ2-3, with D possibly matching TRBD1 (5 bases). This CDR3 comprises 17 residues. Per the germline V gene, CDR1 is SGHVS and CDR2 is FNYEAQ. Between the trimmed V and J ends, which lost 4 bases and 1 base, there was a span of 18 bases. Written as DNA, the CDR3 is TGTGCCAGCAGCTCCGGGTTTCTGGACATGGGCACAGATACGCAGTATTTT. Protein product: CASSSGFLDMGTDTQYF.

This clone was seen only once. V and J are TRBV6-5 and TRBJ2-3, with 7 bases lining up with TRBD2. V dropped 6 bases and J dropped 4; count of bases not matched to a gene: 7. Looked up from germline, CDR1 is MNHEY and CDR2 is SVGAGI. CDR3 size: 14 residues. CDR3 nucleotide sequence: TGTGCCAGCAGCTACGGACTAGTGGCAGATACGCAGTATTTT. Amino acids: CASSYGLVADTQYF.

The chain couples TRBV7-9 to TRBJ1-1; TRBD1 matches at 7 bases. Germline trimming cut 4 bases from V and 1 base from J; bases unmatched to any gene: 6. In germline, CDR1 is SEHNR, CDR2 FQNEAQ (reference sequence). The CDR3 is made up of 15 amino acids. The CDR3 protein is CASSYRQGPNTEAFF. CDR3 DNA sequence: TGTGCCAGCAGCTACAGACAGGGTCCGAACACTGAAGCTTTCTTT.

The V and J genes are TRBV5-1 and TRBJ2-1; 9 positions agree with TRBD2. V trimming: 0 bases; J trimming: 6 bases; junction bases outside the gene matches: 10. The germline gives CDR1 SGHRS, CDR2 YFSETQ. CDR3 length: 17 amino acids. DNA of the CDR3: TGCGCCAGCAGCTTGGATCCTAGCGGGAATATAGGCAATGAGCAGTTCTTC. Its translation: CASSLDPSGNIGNEQFF.

This chain joins TRBV7-3 and TRBJ1-1; D perhaps matches TRBD1 (5 bases). Trimming took off 0 bases at V and 1 base at J, with 9 bases between the two ends. This CDR3 contains 15 residues. CDR1 is SGHTA, CDR2 FQGTGA, per germline. The CDR3 loop is CASSLTFGGNTEAFF. The CDR3 DNA sequence: TGTGCCAGCAGCTTAACGTTCGGGGGGAACACTGAAGCTTTCTTT.

The gene calls are TRBV30 and TRBJ1-4; D is possibly TRBD1 (5 bases). This CDR3 spans 15 amino acids. CDR1 GTSNPN and CDR2 SVGIG come from the germline V gene (reference sequence). Trimming left V 0 bases short and J 4 bases short, with 12 bases between. CDR3: CAWSVMAGLNEKLFF. CDR3 DNA sequence: TGTGCCTGGAGTGTAATGGCAGGGCTTAATGAAAAACTGTTTTTT.